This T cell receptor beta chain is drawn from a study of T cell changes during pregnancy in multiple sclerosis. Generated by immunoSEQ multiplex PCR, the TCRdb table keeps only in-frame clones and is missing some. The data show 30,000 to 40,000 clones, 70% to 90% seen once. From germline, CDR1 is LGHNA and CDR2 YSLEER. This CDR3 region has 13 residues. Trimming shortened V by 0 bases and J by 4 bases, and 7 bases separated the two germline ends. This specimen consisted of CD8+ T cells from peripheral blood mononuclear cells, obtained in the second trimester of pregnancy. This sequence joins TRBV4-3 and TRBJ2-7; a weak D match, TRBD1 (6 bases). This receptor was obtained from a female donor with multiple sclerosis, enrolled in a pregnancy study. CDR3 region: CASSQETGYEQYF. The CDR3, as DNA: TGCGCCAGCAGCCAAGAAACAGGGTACGAGCAGTACTTC.